This T cell receptor beta chain was captured by sequencing in a study of control samples from healthy donors and cancer patients. Repertoires were generated with immunoSEQ multiplex PCR, while TCRdb's copy carries only in-frame clones and drops some. The sample comprises about 130,000 clones, around nine tenths of which are singletons, and about 2.6% rests with the top ten. Trimming removed 3 bases from V and 10 bases from J, with 10 bases in between. The germline CDR1 and CDR2 sequences are SNHLY and FYNNEI. This CDR3 comprises 12 residues. This chain joins TRBV2 and TRBJ1-5; D call uncertain. The sample comprised blood. This clonotype originated in a man younger than 35 in good health. The CDR3 here is CASSESEGPQHF. CDR3 in DNA: TGTGCCAGCAGTGAGTCAGAGGGACCCCAGCATTTT.